The next 15 T cell receptor beta chains were all read from a single sample in a study of blood T cell repertoires in COVID-19. Some clones are missing from TCRdb's copy, which holds only in-frame ones; the method was immunoSEQ multiplex PCR. Of some 200,000 clones in the sample, 75% to 90% were seen once. The sample consisted of PBMCs or T cells enriched from blood (not recorded which). The receptors were gathered from a woman under 30 in a cohort exposed to, infected with or recovered from COVID-19 (not recorded which).

This chain links TRBV4-1 with TRBJ2-2; 9 nucleotides align to TRBD2. The CDR3 totals 15 residues. V lost 6 bases, J lost 4 bases, and 6 bases stayed unmatched. Germline CDR1 reads MGHRA; CDR2 reads YSYEKL. The CDR3 nucleotides read TGCGCCAGCAGGTTGCTAGCGGGAATCACCGGGGAGCTGTTTTTT. Its protein is CASRLLAGITGELFF.

This clone was seen more than once but under ten times. The gene calls are TRBV1 and TRBJ2-5; the DNA was not compared with TRBD1, the D call given in the table. TRBV1 counts as a pseudogene. CDR3 length: 16 amino acids. The CDR3 coding sequence is TGCACCAGCAGCCACTTACCGGGACAGGGGGCGGAGACCCAGTACTTC. Its protein product is CTSSHLPGQGAETQYF.

This clone was detected only once. The J gene is TRBJ2-7, the V gene TRBV10-3; 10 bases map to TRBD1. Germline lookup yields CDR1 ENHRY and CDR2 SYGVKD. The CDR3 covers 14 residues. The ends lost 7 bases at V and 6 bases at J; junction bases unmatched: 9. The CDR3 loop reads CAITEGTGDLEQYF. The CDR3 DNA reads TGTGCCATCACGGAAGGGACAGGGGATCTCGAGCAGTACTTC.

V usage is TRBV7-3 and J usage is TRBJ2-7; D is possibly TRBD1 (6 bases). Germline assignment: CDR1 SGHTA and CDR2 FQGTGA. Trimming removed 1 base from V and 3 bases from J, with 16 bases in between. The CDR3 extends over 16 amino acids. The CDR3 sequence is CASSLNPGTSYYEQYF. CDR3 coding DNA: TGTGCCAGCAGCTTAAACCCCGGGACATCTTACTACGAGCAGTACTTC. The entire variable domain, with the rest obtained from reference TRBV7-3 and TRBJ2-7, is as follows: GAGVSQTPSNKVTEKGKYVELRCDPISGHTALYWYRQSLGQGPEFLIYFQGTGAADDSGLPNDRFFAVRPEGSVSTLKIQRTERGDSAVYLCASSLNPGTSYYEQYFGPGTRLTVT.

Only one count was recorded for this clone. V and J are TRBV2 and TRBJ1-5; perhaps TRBD1 as D (5 bases). The V and J ends lost 0 bases and 5 bases respectively, with 11 bases between them. From germline, CDR1 is SNHLY and CDR2 FYNNEI. The CDR3 length is 15 residues. The CDR3 reads CASSEARDFYQPQHF. The CDR3 DNA follows: TGTGCCAGCAGTGAAGCAAGGGACTTTTATCAGCCCCAGCATTTT.

The chain couples TRBV7-9 to TRBJ2-1; D possibly corresponds to TRBD2 (6 bases). V lost 5 bases and J 4 bases, leaving 9 bases between the germline ends. CDR3 length: 13 amino acids. Germline V gene sequence: CDR1 SEHNR, CDR2 FQNEAQ (reference sequence). Here the CDR3 DNA reads TGTGCCAGCAGCGGAGGAGGGTACAATGAGCAGTTCTTC. The encoded protein is CASSGGGYNEQFF.

The chain recombines TRBV5-1 with TRBJ1-2; 9 bases map to TRBD1. After removal of 4 bases from V and 5 bases from J, the junction contained 12 bases not matched to a gene. Germline-derived CDR1 and CDR2 are SGHRS and YFSETQ. The CDR3 has 16 amino acids. CDR3 sequence reads: CASSPVVTGGAYGYTF. CDR3 DNA: TGCGCCAGCAGCCCGGTAGTGACAGGGGGAGCGTATGGCTACACCTTC.

The chain carries TRBV11-3 and TRBJ2-5; 9 nucleotides line up with TRBD2. V lost 1 base to trimming and J lost 1 base; unmatched junction nucleotides: 10. The CDR3 extends over 18 amino acids. Germline-derived CDR1 and CDR2 are SGHNT and YENEEA. Written as DNA, the CDR3 is TGTGCCAGCAGCTTAGCTAGGGTGACTAGCGGTGTCCAAGAGACCCAGTACTTC. It specifies CASSLARVTSGVQETQYF.

The J gene is TRBJ2-7, the V gene TRBV2, with 11 bases that match TRBD2. J gave up 3 bases and V 6 bases, and 7 bases lay outside the gene matches. CDR1 SNHLY and CDR2 FYNNEI come from the germline V gene. The CDR3 loop spans 15 amino acids. The CDR3 coding sequence is TGTGCCAGCAGACTTACCGGGACTAGCGGCTACGAGCAGTACTTC. It codes for CASRLTGTSGYEQYF.

The chain employs TRBV6-5 and TRBJ1-3; possibly TRBD1 for D (5 bases). Per germline, CDR1 MNHEY and CDR2 SVGAGI. This CDR3 has 12 residues. Trimming left V 8 bases short and J 2 bases short, with 7 bases between. CDR3 sequence reads: CASGQAGNTIYF. The CDR3, as DNA: TGTGCCAGCGGACAAGCTGGAAACACCATATATTTT.

The chain links TRBV27 to TRBJ1-5; TRBD1 matches at 8 bases. The V gene's germline CDR1 is MNHEY and CDR2 SMNVEV (reference sequence). This CDR3 comprises 15 residues. With 6 bases clipped from V and 7 bases from J, the junction kept 11 bases outside the gene matches. The CDR3 DNA follows: TGTGCCAGCAGACCACTGGACAGGGTCCCCCAGCCCCAGCATTTT. It is translated as CASRPLDRVPQPQHF.

The chain links TRBV3-1 (or the pseudogene TRBV3-2) to TRBJ1-2; no reliable D call. Germline V lookup: CDR1 LGHDT, CDR2 YNNKEL (reference sequence). The V and J ends lost 3 bases and 0 bases respectively, with 11 bases between them. There are 15 residues in the CDR3. The CDR3 DNA sequence: TGTGCCAGCAGCCAGGTCAGGTTACCTAACTATGGCTACACCTTC. Its protein product is CASSQVRLPNYGYTF.

This chain uses TRBV9 with TRBJ2-7; possibly TRBD1 for D (6 bases). This CDR3 region has 14 residues. Trimming took off 4 bases at V and 3 bases at J, with 14 bases between the two ends. Germline V gives CDR1 SGDLS, CDR2 YYNGEE. In nucleotides, the CDR3 is TGTGCCAGCAGCTCCCCCGGACAGAACTACGAGCAGTACTTC. This codes for CASSSPGQNYEQYF.

CDR3 nucleotides: TGTGCCAGCAGCCCAGGACTAGCGGGAGCTGGAGAGACCCAGTACTTC. Its translation is CASSPGLAGAGETQYF. This chain uses TRBV7-9 with TRBJ2-5; 13 positions match TRBD2. Trimming took 5 bases from V and 4 from J; bases not matched to a gene: 7. The CDR3 consists of 16 residues. From germline, CDR1 is SEHNR and CDR2 FQNEAQ (reference sequence). Combining the CDR3 with reference TRBV7-9 and TRBJ2-5 gives the whole variable domain DTGVSQNPRHKITKRGQNVTFRCDPISEHNRLYWYRQTLGQGPEFLTYFQNEAQLEKSRLLSDRFSAERPKGSFSTLEIQRTEQGDSAMYLCASSPGLAGAGETQYFGPGTRLLVL.

The chain links TRBV18 to TRBJ1-2; 8 bases are shared with TRBD1. Germline CDR1 and CDR2: KGHSH and LQKENI. V shed 2 bases, J shed 6 bases, and the junction held 11 bases outside the gene matches. This CDR3 is built from 16 residues. The CDR3 loop reads CASSPRTGSGIDGYTF. CDR3 sequence (DNA): TGTGCCAGCTCACCAAGGACAGGGTCCGGTATTGATGGCTACACCTTC.